These T cell receptor beta chains were read from a single sample in a study of blood T cells in healthy people across ages. TCRdb independently ran MiXCR on the 5' RACE reads; one entry per CDR3 protein. Among approximately 800,000 distinct CDR3 sequences listed, under 30% were seen once. Separately, the same data were catalogued under a study of T cells of mothers and their children.

Input material: blood. These receptors originate from a boy aged 10-17 years in good health. Both conserved end residues are part of each CDR3. D genes are given only for firm matches. Expanded clones get a size class; other rows say once, few or many, or leave the size out.

clone_size	d_call	v_call	j_call	cdr3_aa	cdr3_nt
NA	NA	TRBV11-2	TRBJ2-5	CASSPRPVISQYF	TGTGCCAGCAGCCCTCGACCCGTGATCTCCCAGTACTTC
NA	NA	TRBV5-1	TRBJ1-3	CASSFDLGVNTIYF	TGCGCCAGCAGCTTCGATTTGGGGGTAAACACCATATATTTT
few	NA	TRBV5-1	TRBJ2-3	CASSGPGGRTDTQYF	TGCGCCAGCAGCGGCCCCGGGGGTAGGACAGATACGCAGTATTTT
few	NA	TRBV12-3/TRBV12-4	TRBJ2-5	CASSLSGTVTQETQYF	TGTGCCAGCAGTTTGTCCGGGACGGTGACTCAAGAGACCCAGTACTTC
NA	TRBD1	TRBV20-1	TRBJ1-4	CSARESTGANEKLFF	TGCAGTGCTAGAGAGTCGACAGGGGCAAATGAAAAACTGTTTTTT
NA	NA	TRBV5-1	TRBJ1-1	CASSPRSEGSPVRGNTEAFF	TGCGCCAGCAGCCCGCGGTCCGAAGGTTCCCCCGTTCGTGGGAACACTGAAGCTTTCTTT
few	TRBD1	TRBV20-1	TRBJ2-1	CSASFRGGAYNEQFF	TGCAGTGCTAGTTTCCGAGGGGGCGCCTACAATGAGCAGTTCTTC
NA	TRBD1	TRBV27	TRBJ2-5	CASPTGGWETQYF	TGTGCCAGCCCGACAGGGGGTTGGGAGACCCAGTACTTC
NA	NA	TRBV29-1	TRBJ1-1	CSVLRFAEAFF	TGCAGCGTTCTAAGGTTCGCTGAAGCTTTCTTT
NA	TRBD1	TRBV29-1	TRBJ2-3	CSVEANGQGPDTQYF	TGCAGCGTTGAAGCAAACGGACAGGGGCCAGATACGCAGTATTTT
few	TRBD1	TRBV10-3	TRBJ2-1	CAISEGTGVSNEQFF	TGTGCCATCAGTGAGGGGACAGGGGTAAGCAATGAGCAGTTCTTC
few	NA	TRBV29-1	TRBJ1-2	CSVAQGPLNYGYTF	TGCAGCGTTGCCCAGGGCCCCCTTAACTATGGCTACACCTTC
few	TRBD1	TRBV7-2	TRBJ1-4	CASSLGDRGVEKLFF	TGTGCCAGCAGCTTAGGGGACAGGGGTGTTGAAAAACTGTTTTTT
NA	NA	TRBV28	TRBJ2-1	CASSKPFTYNEQFF	TGTGCCAGCAGTAAGCCGTTTACCTACAATGAGCAGTTCTTC
NA	NA	TRBV12-5	TRBJ2-7	CASGLVVRNRNPFEQYF	TGTGCTAGTGGTTTGGTAGTCCGAAATCGGAATCCCTTCGAGCAGTACTTC
NA	NA	TRBV28	TRBJ2-7	CASSGPTMTEQYF	TGTGCCAGCAGTGGGCCCACGATGACCGAGCAGTACTTC
few	NA	TRBV11-2	TRBJ2-5	CASSQDIGLVGTQYF	TGTGCCAGCAGCCAAGACATTGGGCTTGTGGGGACCCAGTACTTC
NA	NA	TRBV7-3	TRBJ2-1	CASSEKAGRNHNEQFF	TGTGCCAGCAGCGAGAAGGCGGGGCGAAATCACAATGAGCAGTTCTTC
few	NA	TRBV30	TRBJ2-7	CAWSRSTFRQNYEQYF	TGTGCCTGGAGCCGCAGCACGTTTAGACAGAACTACGAGCAGTACTTC
NA	NA	TRBV7-9	TRBJ1-2	CASSLVGRDTYGYTF	TGTGCCAGCAGCTTAGTAGGAAGGGATACCTATGGCTACACCTTC
NA	TRBD2	TRBV7-9	TRBJ2-7	CANSLFRGGTYEQYF	TGTGCCAACAGCTTATTCCGCGGGGGTACCTACGAGCAGTACTTC